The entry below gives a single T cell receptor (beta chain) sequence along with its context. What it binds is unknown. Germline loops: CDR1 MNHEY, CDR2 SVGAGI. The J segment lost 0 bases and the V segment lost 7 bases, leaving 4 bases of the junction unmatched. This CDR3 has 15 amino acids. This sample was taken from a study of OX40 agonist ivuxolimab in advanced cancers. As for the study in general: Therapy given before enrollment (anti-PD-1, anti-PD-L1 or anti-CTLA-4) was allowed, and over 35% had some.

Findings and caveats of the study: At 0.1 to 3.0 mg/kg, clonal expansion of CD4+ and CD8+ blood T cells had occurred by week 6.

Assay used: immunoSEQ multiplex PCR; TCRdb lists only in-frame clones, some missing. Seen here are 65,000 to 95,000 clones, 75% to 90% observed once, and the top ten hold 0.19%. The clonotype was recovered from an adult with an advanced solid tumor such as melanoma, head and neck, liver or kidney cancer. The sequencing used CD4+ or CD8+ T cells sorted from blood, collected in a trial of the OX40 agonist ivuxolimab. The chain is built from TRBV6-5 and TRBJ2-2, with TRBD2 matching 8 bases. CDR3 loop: CASTRGGANTGELFF. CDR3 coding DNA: TGTGCCAGCACCCGGGGGGGGGCGAACACCGGGGAGCTGTTTTTT.